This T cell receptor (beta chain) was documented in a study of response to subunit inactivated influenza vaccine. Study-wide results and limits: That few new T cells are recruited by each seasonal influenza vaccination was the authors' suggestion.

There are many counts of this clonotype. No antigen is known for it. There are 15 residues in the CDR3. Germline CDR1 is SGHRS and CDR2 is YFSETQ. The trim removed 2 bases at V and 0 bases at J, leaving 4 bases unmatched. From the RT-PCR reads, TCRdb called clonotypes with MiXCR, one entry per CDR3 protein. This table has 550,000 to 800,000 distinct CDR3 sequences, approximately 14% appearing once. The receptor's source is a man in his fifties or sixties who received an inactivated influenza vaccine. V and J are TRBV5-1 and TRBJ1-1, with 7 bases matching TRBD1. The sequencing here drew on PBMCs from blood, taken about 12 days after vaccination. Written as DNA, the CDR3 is TGCGCCAGCAGCTTCTCCGGGACAGTGAACACTGAAGCTTTCTTT. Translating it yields CASSFSGTVNTEAFF.